These 10 T cell receptor beta chains were sequenced from one sample in a study of tumor and adjacent non-tumor tissue in lung cancer. No cell sorting was done before RNA was extracted from the tissue. More than 3 cm separated this lung sample from the edge of the tumor. The library came from three nested PCR rounds adapted from ARM-PCR protocols. TCRdb passed the multiplex PCR reads through MiXCR, listing each CDR3 protein once. The sample yields about 100,000 distinct CDR3 sequences, less than 75% seen once. Sequencing was done on a sample of distant non-tumor lung tissue. Receptors originate from a man under 40 with non-small cell lung cancer.

This clonotype was recorded at least ten times. This may be a read error: a much more frequent sequence differs by one nucleotide. The J gene is TRBJ2-3, the V gene TRBV20-1; a possible D gene is TRBD2 (5 bases). Per the germline V gene, CDR1 is DFQATT and CDR2 is SNEGSKA (reference sequence). CDR3 length: 14 residues. V dropped 7 bases and J dropped 1 base, with 15 bases sitting between them. The CDR3 here is CSVATPRGTDTQYF. The CDR3 DNA reads as TGCAGTGTCGCCACTCCGAGGGGCACAGATACGCAGTATTTT.

Many counts were recorded for this clonotype. This chain joins TRBV7-8 and TRBJ1-2; D unresolved. CDR1 and CDR2 from the germline V gene are SGHVS and FQNEAQ. The CDR3 length is 14 residues. V lost 0 bases and J lost 6, with 11 bases in between. The CDR3 sequence: CASSLAGGFHGYTF. Written as DNA, the CDR3 is TGTGCCAGCAGCTTAGCGGGAGGGTTTCATGGCTACACCTTC.

Of note for this clonotype: A much larger clone is a single base away; this may be a read error. This chain links TRBV4-2 with TRBJ2-7, with D perhaps matching TRBD2 (5 bases). This CDR3 has 15 amino acids. Germline values: CDR1 LGHNA, CDR2 YNFKEQ. The DNA for the CDR3 is TGTGCCAGCAACCAAGGAGACGAGGGCTCCTACGAGCAGTACTTC. Amino acid sequence: CASNQGDEGSYEQYF.

This sequence joins TRBV7-9 and TRBJ2-3; the D is unclear. V was shortened by 5 bases and J by 2 bases, with 5 bases between the two germline ends. Germline values: CDR1 SEHNR, CDR2 FQNEAQ (reference sequence). The CDR3 contains 12 residues. The CDR3 coding sequence is TGTGCCAGCAGCCTGGCCACAGATACGCAGTATTTT. Amino acid sequence: CASSLATDTQYF.

This clonotype was observed once. V gene TRBV6-2 or TRBV6-3 combines with J gene TRBJ1-5, with D possibly being TRBD1 (6 bases). V was shortened by 10 bases and J by 5 bases, with 18 bases between the two germline ends. The CDR3 totals 14 residues. Per the germline V gene, CDR1 is MNHEY and CDR2 is SVGEGT. CDR3 DNA sequence: TGTGCCAATAGAGTGGGGGGCTGGGATCAGCCCCAGCATTTT. As protein: CANRVGGWDQPQHF.

For this clonotype: Germline and junction disagree at one end, which may indicate a read error. V and J are TRBV11-2 and TRBJ1-2; D is unclear. This CDR3 contains 12 residues. The germline V gene has CDR1 SGHAT and CDR2 FQNNGV. The CDR3 loop is CPSSLSDYGYTF. CDR3 DNA: TGTCCCAGCAGCTTAAGTGACTATGGCTACACGTTC.

The rearrangement joins TRBV11-2 to TRBJ1-1, with D possibly being TRBD1 (6 bases). Germline V gene sequence: CDR1 SGHAT, CDR2 FQNNGV. The CDR3 has 14 residues. Trimming left V 4 bases short and J 8 bases short, with 17 bases between. The chain's CDR3 is CASSSWTVPREAFF. The CDR3 coding sequence is TGTGCCAGCAGCTCCTGGACAGTCCCTCGGGAAGCTTTCTTT.

The sample holds many counts of this clonotype. The V and J genes are TRBV12-3 or TRBV12-4 and TRBJ2-3, with 16 bases that match TRBD2. The trim removed 7 bases at V and 4 bases at J, leaving 8 bases unmatched. The length of the CDR3 is 17 residues. CDR3 sequence: CASNIGTSGGASDTQYF. CDR3 coding DNA: TGTGCCAGCAATATCGGGACTAGCGGGGGGGCATCAGATACGCAGTATTTT.

The rearrangement uses TRBV30 and TRBJ1-1, with a tentative D call TRBD1 (6 bases). Germline V gene sequence: CDR1 GTSNPN, CDR2 SVGIG (reference sequence). This CDR3 comprises 13 residues. Trimming stripped 0 bases from V and 4 bases from J, with 9 bases between. CDR3 region: CAWSVGGGTEAFF. DNA of the CDR3: TGTGCCTGGAGTGTAGGGGGAGGCACTGAAGCTTTCTTT.

Details on this clonotype: The germline gene is not matched at one end of the junction; a read error may be the cause. The rearrangement uses TRBV5-5 and TRBJ2-1, with 8 bases matching TRBD2. Germline assignment: CDR1 SGHKS and CDR2 YYEKEE (reference sequence). The length of the CDR3 is 19 residues. The CDR3 protein is CASSPGPAGDPSKINERLF. The CDR3 coding sequence is TGTGCCAGCAGCCCCGGACCAGCGGGGGATCCTTCTAAAATCAATGAGCGGCTCTTC.